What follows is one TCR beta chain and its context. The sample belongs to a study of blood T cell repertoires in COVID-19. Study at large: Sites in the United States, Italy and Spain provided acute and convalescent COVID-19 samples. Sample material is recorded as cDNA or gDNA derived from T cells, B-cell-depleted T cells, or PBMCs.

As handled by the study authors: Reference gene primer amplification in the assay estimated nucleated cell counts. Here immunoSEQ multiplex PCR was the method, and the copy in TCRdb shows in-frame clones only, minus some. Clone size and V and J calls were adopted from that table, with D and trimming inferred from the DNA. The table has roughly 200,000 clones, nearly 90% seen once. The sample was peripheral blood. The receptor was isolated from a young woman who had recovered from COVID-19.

The CDR3 spells CASSQRTGTYEQYF. CDR3 coding DNA: TGTGCCAGCAGCCAAAGGACAGGGACCTACGAGCAGTACTTC. The chain recombines TRBV3-1 (or the pseudogene TRBV3-2) with TRBJ2-7; TRBD1 agrees at 8 bases. This CDR3 comprises 14 residues. Germline CDR1 LGHDT, CDR2 YNNKEL (reference sequence). Trimming took 2 bases from V and 2 from J; bases not matched to a gene: 2.